A selection of T cell receptor beta chains follows, all from one sample in a study of blood T cell repertoires in COVID-19. Some clones are missing from TCRdb's copy, which holds only in-frame ones; the method was immunoSEQ multiplex PCR. The profile shows more than 20,000 clones, approximately 89% of them singletons. Sequencing was carried out using peripheral blood. These receptors all come from a man aged 45-65 years with active COVID-19. Both conserved end residues are part of each CDR3. A D gene is named only where the DNA matches it firmly. The size entry is marked missing in some rows and otherwise reads once, few, many or a size class.

J gene: TRBJ2-7
clone size: NA
V gene: TRBV5-1
CDR3 length: 14
D gene: NA
CDR3 protein: CASSFGGDLYEQYF
CDR3 DNA: TGCGCCAGCAGCTTCGGAGGGGATTTGTACGAGCAGTACTTC

J gene: TRBJ1-5
clone size: NA
V gene: TRBV5-3
CDR3 length: 13
D gene: TRBD1
CDR3 protein: CASSGGAYQPQHF
CDR3 DNA: TGTGCCAGCTCAGGGGGCGCGTATCAGCCCCAGCATTTT

J gene: TRBJ2-4
clone size: NA
V gene: TRBV24-1
CDR3 length: 15
D gene: NA
CDR3 protein: CATSDRDRAKNIQYF
CDR3 DNA: TGTGCCACCAGTGATCGCGACAGGGCCAAAAACATTCAGTACTTC

J gene: TRBJ2-1
clone size: NA
V gene: TRBV14
CDR3 length: 15
D gene: TRBD2
CDR3 protein: CASSPWTSGYNEQFF
CDR3 DNA: TGTGCCAGCAGCCCCTGGACTAGCGGCTACAATGAGCAGTTCTTC

J gene: TRBJ1-2
clone size: once
V gene: TRBV6-5
CDR3 length: 13
D gene: NA
CDR3 protein: CASRVAAGYGYTF
CDR3 DNA: TGTGCCAGCAGGGTGGCCGCGGGGTATGGCTACACCTTC

J gene: TRBJ2-2
clone size: medium-sized
V gene: TRBV9
CDR3 length: 17
D gene: TRBD1
CDR3 protein: CASSGRDRGPSGRELFF
CDR3 DNA: TGTGCCAGCAGCGGGCGAGACAGGGGGCCCTCCGGTAGGGAGCTGTTTTTT

J gene: TRBJ2-1
clone size: NA
V gene: TRBV13
CDR3 length: 17
D gene: TRBD1
CDR3 protein: CASSHQMDRGTHSEQFF
CDR3 DNA: TGTGCCAGCAGTCACCAAATGGACAGGGGGACCCACAGTGAGCAGTTCTTC

J gene: TRBJ1-1
clone size: NA
V gene: TRBV5-4
CDR3 length: 15
D gene: TRBD1
CDR3 protein: CASSSGQLHGTEAFF
CDR3 DNA: TGTGCCAGCAGCTCGGGACAGCTTCACGGCACTGAAGCTTTCTTT

J gene: TRBJ2-7
clone size: NA
V gene: TRBV3-1/TRBV3-2
CDR3 length: 13
D gene: NA
CDR3 protein: CASGDSSSYEQYF
CDR3 DNA: TGTGCCAGCGGGGACTCATCCTCCTACGAGCAGTACTTC

J gene: TRBJ1-1
clone size: NA
V gene: TRBV18
CDR3 length: 13
D gene: NA
CDR3 protein: CASSPSGDTEAFF
CDR3 DNA: TGTGCCAGCTCACCCTCAGGGGACACTGAAGCTTTCTTT

J gene: TRBJ2-1
clone size: NA
V gene: TRBV11-1
CDR3 length: 15
D gene: TRBD1
CDR3 protein: CASSPPGGSYNEQFF
CDR3 DNA: TGTGCCAGCAGTCCACCAGGGGGTTCGTACAATGAGCAGTTCTTC

J gene: TRBJ1-5
clone size: once
V gene: TRBV6-2/TRBV6-3
CDR3 length: 15
D gene: NA
CDR3 protein: CASSYSSGDNQPQHF
CDR3 DNA: TGTGCCAGCAGTTACTCTTCAGGGGACAATCAGCCCCAGCATTTT

J gene: TRBJ2-2
clone size: NA
V gene: TRBV7-3
CDR3 length: 14
D gene: NA
CDR3 protein: CASSPSGNTGELFF
CDR3 DNA: TGTGCCAGCAGCCCCTCAGGAAACACCGGGGAGCTGTTTTTT

J gene: TRBJ2-7
clone size: NA
V gene: TRBV5-1
CDR3 length: 16
D gene: NA
CDR3 protein: CASSLEAAGQTYEQYF
CDR3 DNA: TGCGCCAGCAGCTTGGAGGCTGCAGGACAGACCTACGAGCAGTACTTC

J gene: TRBJ1-3
clone size: NA
V gene: TRBV7-9
CDR3 length: 17
D gene: TRBD1
CDR3 protein: CASSLGSGQGFGNTIYF
CDR3 DNA: TGTGCCAGCAGCCTGGGATCGGGACAGGGGTTTGGAAACACCATATATTTT

J gene: TRBJ2-2
clone size: NA
V gene: TRBV27
CDR3 length: 17
D gene: NA
CDR3 protein: CASRGTLRTPHTGELFF
CDR3 DNA: TGTGCCAGCAGGGGAACGCTCAGGACTCCTCACACCGGGGAGCTGTTTTTT

J gene: TRBJ2-1
clone size: NA
V gene: TRBV4-3
CDR3 length: 18
D gene: TRBD2
CDR3 protein: CASSQEGEGYSSYNEQFF
CDR3 DNA: TGCGCCAGCAGCCAAGAAGGGGAGGGCTACAGCTCCTACAATGAGCAGTTCTTC

J gene: TRBJ2-3
clone size: NA
V gene: TRBV11-2
CDR3 length: 19
D gene: TRBD2
CDR3 protein: CASSLVGGLAGGLADTQYF
CDR3 DNA: TGTGCCAGCAGCTTAGTCGGGGGGCTGGCGGGGGGGCTTGCAGATACGCAGTATTTT

J gene: TRBJ2-7
clone size: NA
V gene: TRBV9
CDR3 length: 14
D gene: NA
CDR3 protein: CASSEDRYSYEQYF
CDR3 DNA: TGTGCCAGCAGTGAAGACAGGTACTCCTACGAGCAGTACTTC

J gene: TRBJ1-5
clone size: NA
V gene: TRBV16
CDR3 length: 15
D gene: NA
CDR3 protein: CASSQSAVSNQPQHF
CDR3 DNA: TGTGCCAGCAGCCAATCGGCGGTTAGCAATCAGCCCCAGCATTTT

J gene: TRBJ1-1
clone size: NA
V gene: TRBV7-2
CDR3 length: 13
D gene: NA
CDR3 protein: CASSQQVNTEAFF
CDR3 DNA: TGTGCCAGCAGCCAACAAGTGAACACTGAAGCTTTCTTT

J gene: TRBJ2-3
clone size: NA
V gene: TRBV28
CDR3 length: 16
D gene: NA
CDR3 protein: CASRLLEGEGTDTQYF
CDR3 DNA: TGTGCCAGCAGATTACTGGAGGGAGAGGGCACAGATACGCAGTATTTT

J gene: TRBJ1-1
clone size: NA
V gene: TRBV19
CDR3 length: 13
D gene: TRBD1
CDR3 protein: CASSIRGGGEAFF
CDR3 DNA: TGTGCCAGTAGTATACGAGGAGGGGGCGAAGCTTTCTTT

J gene: TRBJ1-2
clone size: NA
V gene: TRBV28
CDR3 length: 15
D gene: NA
CDR3 protein: CASSGSDDYNYGYTF
CDR3 DNA: TGTGCCAGCAGCGGCAGCGATGATTATAACTATGGCTACACCTTC